The entry that follows covers one TCR beta chain sequence. Its antigen is unidentified. These data are taken from a study of blood T cells in healthy people across ages. In the study overall: Using template switching, researchers captured about one barcoded beta molecule for each two T cells. Findings and caveats of the study: Comparison with aged donors showed that long-lived donors had more naive CD4+ cells and higher diversity. In the absence of known donor CMV status, changes in expanded clonotypes were possibly confounded.

PCR was performed a second time for about 6 to 12 cycles using a sample-barcoded 5' primer and a J-beta primer mix. TCRdb called the 5' RACE reads again in MiXCR, with one record for every CDR3 protein. The sample has 600,000 or so distinct CDR3 sequences; around 20% are singletons. Looked up from germline, CDR1 is MDHEN and CDR2 is SYDVKM. This CDR3 has 15 residues. With 7 bases removed from V and 5 bases from J, the gap between germline ends came to 21 bases. The receptor comes from a man between 65 and 85 years old in good health. The rearrangement uses TRBV28 and TRBJ2-7; tentatively, D is TRBD1 (6 bases). The sequenced sample was blood. In nucleotides, the CDR3 is TGTGCCAGCACCATCGGGACACCCAACACCCACGAGCAGTACTTC. Translated: CASTIGTPNTHEQYF.